At least ten counts were recorded for the clone carrying this T cell receptor (beta chain). Its target is not known. Each CDR3 protein is one row after TCRdb ran MiXCR on the 5' RACE reads. The sample contains around 400,000 distinct CDR3 sequences, about 24% of which appear only once. The V and J ends lost 4 bases and 2 bases, in that order; junction bases with no gene match: 8. This CDR3 has 15 residues. Per the germline V gene, CDR1 is GTSNPN and CDR2 is SVGIG (reference sequence). This entry belongs to a study of T-cell memory formation after mild COVID-19. The overall study: TCR clusters were mostly donor specific. Study-wide results and limits: The CD4+ clones that contracted clustered mainly within CM and EM, and the CD8+ clones concentrated in EMRA. Memory from before infection featured some responding clones, which suggests cross-reactive memory joined. Clones that got smaller from day 15 to 85 had even CD4/CD8, while clones growing later tipped toward CD4+.

The chain uses TRBV30 and TRBJ2-3; 8 positions agree with TRBD2. This TCR was sampled from an adult woman who had mild COVID-19 (a few samples of this study predate the infection). Cell type and time point are not known. The sequenced sample consisted of PBMCs or a T cell subset sorted from them (not recorded which). The CDR3 reads CAWTAGGGSTDTQYF. The CDR3 bases are TGTGCCTGGACCGCGGGGGGCGGTTCCACAGATACGCAGTATTTT.